The rows below give T cell receptor beta chains drawn from one sample of a study of shared clonotypes between healthy human individuals. The table came from immunoSEQ multiplex PCR; TCRdb's copy has only in-frame clones and leaves some out. This table holds around 610,000 clones, about 96% found once. Material: naive CD8+ T cells sorted from blood. The receptors shown here come from a woman under 40 in good health. Each CDR3 is given with its conserved first and last residue. Fields, in order: clone size, CDR3 length, D gene, J gene, V gene, CDR3 DNA, CDR3 protein. The D gene is left open where the match is weak. Some rows have no size entry. The others give once, few or many, or a class for an expanded clone.

once 12 . TRBJ2-7 TRBV28 TGTGCCAGCAGTTCAGACACCTACGAGCAGTACTTC CASSSDTYEQYF
. 18 . TRBJ2-4 TRBV6-1 TGTGCCAGCAGTGAAGCCGAACACAGGGTTTGGGGCAAAAACATTCAGTACTTC CASSEAEHRVWGKNIQYF
. 16 . TRBJ2-1 TRBV27 TGTGCCAGCAGTCCCAAAAGCTTGGGACTCAACAATGAGCAGTTCTTC CASSPKSLGLNNEQFF
. 13 . TRBJ1-1 TRBV27 TGTGCCAGCAGTTGGTACCCTTACACTGAAGCTTTCTTT CASSWYPYTEAFF
. 14 . TRBJ2-4 TRBV9 TGTGCCAGCAGCACTCGGGCCTACGACCAGGTTCAGTACTTC CASSTRAYDQVQYF
. 12 . TRBJ2-2 TRBV29-1 TGCAGCGTTGACGCCCACACCGGGGAGCTGTTTTTT CSVDAHTGELFF
. 13 . TRBJ2-1 TRBV7-6 TGTGCCAGCAGCTTAGCGAGGCGAGCGGAGCAGTTCTTC CASSLARRAEQFF
. 13 . TRBJ2-1 TRBV19 TGTGCCAGTAGTATTATACCGGGCAATGAGCAGTTCTTC CASSIIPGNEQFF
. 14 TRBD1 TRBJ2-7 TRBV5-1 TGCGCCAGCAGCTTGGGGCAGGGGGTTTACGAGCAGTACTTC CASSLGQGVYEQYF
. 15 . TRBJ2-4 TRBV27 TGTGCCAGCAGTGACCGACACCGGACCAAAAACATTCAGTACTTC CASSDRHRTKNIQYF
. 14 . TRBJ2-7 TRBV28 TGTGCCAGCAGTTTATACGGTATCGGCTACGAGCAGTACTTC CASSLYGIGYEQYF
. 13 . TRBJ2-7 TRBV25-1 TGTGCCAGCTCCGGGACACCCGCCTACGAGCAGTACTTC CASSGTPAYEQYF
. 16 . TRBJ2-7 TRBV28 TGTGCCAGCAGTCCCCCTCGGGGCCTGCTCGGAAACGAGCAGTACTTC CASSPPRGLLGNEQYF
. 15 . TRBJ1-3 TRBV2 TGTGCCAGCAGCCAGGGACGGAGCTCTGGAAACACCATATATTTT CASSQGRSSGNTIYF
. 16 . TRBJ2-1 TRBV27 TGTGCCAGCAGCACCAGGGCGCCGAGCTCCTACAATGAGCAGTTCTTC CASSTRAPSSYNEQFF
once 13 TRBD1 TRBJ1-1 TRBV28 TGTGCCAGCAGTTTTGCAGGGGGCACTGAAGCTTTCTTT CASSFAGGTEAFF
. 14 . TRBJ2-2 TRBV27 TGTGCCAGCAGTTCCCAAGGGTTCGCCGGGGAGCTGTTTTTT CASSSQGFAGELFF
. 15 TRBD1 TRBJ1-4 TRBV5-6 TGTGCCAGCAGCTTGGGGGGACAGGGTGATGAAAAACTGTTTTTT CASSLGGQGDEKLFF
once 17 TRBD2 TRBJ2-1 TRBV7-2 TGTGCCAGCAGCAAAAGAGAACTAGCGGGAGGCGGCAATGAGCAGTTCTTC CASSKRELAGGGNEQFF
few 12 . TRBJ1-1 TRBV7-6 TGTGCCAGCAGCTTAGCTGGACAGCCAGCTTTCTTT CASSLAGQPAFF
once 15 . TRBJ2-3 TRBV27 TGTGCCAGCAGTCCCACTGCTGGTAGCACAGATACGCAGTATTTT CASSPTAGSTDTQYF
once 13 . TRBJ2-1 TRBV5-6 TGTGCCAGCAGCTTGGAGGTCGGGATCGAGCAGTTCTTC CASSLEVGIEQFF
. 17 TRBD2 TRBJ2-1 TRBV16 TGTGCCAGCAGCTACAGACTAGCGGGAGGGAAAAGCAATGAGCAGTTCTTC CASSYRLAGGKSNEQFF
. 12 . TRBJ2-5 TRBV27 TGTGCCAGCAGTTTCGGGTTAGGGGAGCAGTACTTC CASSFGLGEQYF